This TCR beta chain was recovered during a study of T cells in Graves' hyperthyroidism and ophthalmopathy. Study background: Upon initial diagnosis and before any treatment, peripheral blood was collected.

This clonotype came up a few times. Its specificity is not known. The definition of stable Graves' hyperthyroidism was no ophthalmopathy progression within 18 months. RNA transcripts were the template for amplifying TCR beta CDR3 regions. HTBI primers were the set used in a first-round RT-PCR of the TCR CDR3. TCRdb independently ran MiXCR on the multiplex PCR reads; one entry per CDR3 protein. The sample includes about 340,000 distinct CDR3 sequences, 15% to 20% seen only once; the top ten take 45% to 55%. Study-wide results and caveats: Separation of ophthalmopathy from stable hyperthyroidism was achieved by a 13 V-J model. Blood also showed most of the thyroid clonotypes that were expanded above 0.001.

V lost 5 bases and J 1 base, leaving 8 bases between the germline ends. This CDR3 spans 14 amino acids. Germline CDR1 reads MNHEY; CDR2 reads SMNVEV (reference sequence). Sequenced input: blood. The sequence derives from a woman aged 45-59 years with Graves' hyperthyroidism. The chain joins TRBV27 to TRBJ2-2; D ambiguous. CDR3 sequence reads: CASSMNVNTGELFF. The CDR3 DNA sequence: TGTGCCAGCAGTATGAACGTGAACACCGGGGAGCTGTTTTTT.